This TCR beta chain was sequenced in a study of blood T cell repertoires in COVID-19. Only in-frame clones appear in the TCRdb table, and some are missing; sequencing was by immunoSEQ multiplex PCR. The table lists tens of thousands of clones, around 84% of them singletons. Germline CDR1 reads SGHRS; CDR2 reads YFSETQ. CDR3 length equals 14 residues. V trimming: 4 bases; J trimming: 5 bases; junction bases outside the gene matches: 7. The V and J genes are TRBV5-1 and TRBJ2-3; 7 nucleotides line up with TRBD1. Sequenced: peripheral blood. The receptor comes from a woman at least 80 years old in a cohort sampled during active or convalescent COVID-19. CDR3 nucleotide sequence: TGCGCCAGCAGCCCGGTAGGGGGCGTAGATACGCAGTATTTT. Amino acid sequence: CASSPVGGVDTQYF. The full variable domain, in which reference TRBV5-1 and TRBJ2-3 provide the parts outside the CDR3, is KAGVTQTPRYLIKTRGQQVTLSCSPISGHRSVSWYQQTPGQGLQFLFEYFSETQRNKGNFPGRFSGRQFSNSRSEMNVSTLELGDSALYLCASSPVGGVDTQYFGPGTRLTVL.